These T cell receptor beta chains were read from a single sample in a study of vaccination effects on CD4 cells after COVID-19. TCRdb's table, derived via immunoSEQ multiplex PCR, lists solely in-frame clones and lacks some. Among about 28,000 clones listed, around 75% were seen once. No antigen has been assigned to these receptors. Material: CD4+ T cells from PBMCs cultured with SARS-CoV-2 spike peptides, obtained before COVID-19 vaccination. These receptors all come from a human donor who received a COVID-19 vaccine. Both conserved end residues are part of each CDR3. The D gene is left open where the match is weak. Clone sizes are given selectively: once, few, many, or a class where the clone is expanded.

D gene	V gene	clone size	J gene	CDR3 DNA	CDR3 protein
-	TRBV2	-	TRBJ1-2	TGTGCCAGCAGTCCACAGGTCTATGGCTACACCTTC	CASSPQVYGYTF
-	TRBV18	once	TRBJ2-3	TGTGCCAGCTCACCAAATAGACAGGGCACAGATACGCAGTATTTT	CASSPNRQGTDTQYF
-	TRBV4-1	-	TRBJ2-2	TGCGCCAGCAGCCAAAGGTATTGGGGCAGGGGTCGTATCGCCGGGGAGCTGTTTTTT	CASSQRYWGRGRIAGELFF
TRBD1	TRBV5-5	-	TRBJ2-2	TGTGCCAGCAGCTCGTCTGGGACAGAGAACACCGGGGAGCTGTTTTTT	CASSSSGTENTGELFF
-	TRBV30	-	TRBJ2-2	TGTGCCTGGAGTGTTCAGACAACATGGAACACCGGGGAGCTGTTTTTT	CAWSVQTTWNTGELFF
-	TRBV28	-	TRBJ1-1	TGTGCCAGCAGTCCCCAGGGGCAGACATTGAACACTGAAGCTTTCTTT	CASSPQGQTLNTEAFF
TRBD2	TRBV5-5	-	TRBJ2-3	TGTGCCAGCAGCTTCGTAGCGGGGAGAGGTACGGATACGCAGTATTTT	CASSFVAGRGTDTQYF
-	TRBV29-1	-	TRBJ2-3	TGCAGCGTGCGAGGGACGATCACAGATACGCAGTATTTT	CSVRGTITDTQYF
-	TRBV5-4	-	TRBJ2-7	TGTGCCAGCAGCCCCCGGGGGGCTCTCGAGCAGTACTTC	CASSPRGALEQYF
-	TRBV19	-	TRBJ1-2	TGTGCCAGTAGTTTCAGGGTTCCGGGTGGCTACACCTTC	CASSFRVPGGYTF
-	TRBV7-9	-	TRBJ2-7	TGTGCCAGCAGCCCTAGACACTCCTACGAGCAGTACTTC	CASSPRHSYEQYF
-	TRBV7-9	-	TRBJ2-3	TGTGCCAGCAGTAGCGTGGGGGGCACAGATACGCAGTATTTT	CASSSVGGTDTQYF
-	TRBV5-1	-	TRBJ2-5	TGCGCCAGCAGCAGAACCGGGAGCCGCCAAGAGACCCAGTACTTC	CASSRTGSRQETQYF
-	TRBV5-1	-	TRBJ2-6	TGCGCCAGCAACCCAAGGGTAGGGGGGGCCAACGTCCTGACTTTC	CASNPRVGGANVLTF
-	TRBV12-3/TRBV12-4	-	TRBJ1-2	TGTGCCAGCAGTTTAGCGCGTCATGGCTACACCTTC	CASSLARHGYTF
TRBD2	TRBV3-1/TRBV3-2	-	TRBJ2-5	TGTGCCAGCAGCCAATGGCGGGGGGACCAAGAGACCCAGTACTTC	CASSQWRGDQETQYF
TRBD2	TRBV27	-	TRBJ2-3	TGTGCCAGCAGTCAACTAGCGGCCGCCCCAGATACGCAGTATTTT	CASSQLAAAPDTQYF
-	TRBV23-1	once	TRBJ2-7	TGCGCCAGCACCCGTTCAAATTTCGAGCAGTACTTC	CASTRSNFEQYF
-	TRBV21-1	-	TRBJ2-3	TGTGCCAGCAGGACGAACAGGAAGGGGAGCACAGATACGCAGTATTTT	CASRTNRKGSTDTQYF
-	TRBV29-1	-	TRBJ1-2	TGCAGCGTTAAGGGGGTAGATGGCTACACCTTC	CSVKGVDGYTF
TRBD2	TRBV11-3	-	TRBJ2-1	TGTGCCAGCAGCTTAGGAGGGGCGGGGGGCAATGAGCAGTTCTTC	CASSLGGAGGNEQFF
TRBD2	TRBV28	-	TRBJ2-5	TGTGCCAGCAGTTTAGGCCTAGCGGGGAAAGGGGAGACCCAGTACTTC	CASSLGLAGKGETQYF
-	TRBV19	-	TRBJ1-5	TGTGCCAGTAGTATCTTGGGGCAGCCCCAGCATTTT	CASSILGQPQHF
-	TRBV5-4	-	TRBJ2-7	TGTGCCAGCAGCTTGGAAACCTGGTCCGAGCAGTACTTC	CASSLETWSEQYF
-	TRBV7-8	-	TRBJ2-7	TGTGCCAGCAGCTTAGTGGGCGGAGGCTACGAGCAGTACTTC	CASSLVGGGYEQYF
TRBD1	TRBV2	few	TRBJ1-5	TGTGCCAGCAGTGGACAGGGTAGTCAGCCCCAGCATTTT	CASSGQGSQPQHF
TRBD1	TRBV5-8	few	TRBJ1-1	TGTGCCAGCAGTCCCGACAGGGCGAACACTGAAGCTTTCTTT	CASSPDRANTEAFF
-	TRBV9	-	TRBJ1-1	TGTGCCAGCAGCGTCCTCCAGTTGGGGGCTGAAGCTTTCTTT	CASSVLQLGAEAFF
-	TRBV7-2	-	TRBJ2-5	TGTGCCAGCAGCTTAGGGGTGGGGAAAGAGACCCAGTACTTC	CASSLGVGKETQYF
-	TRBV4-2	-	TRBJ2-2	TGTGCCAGCAGCCAAGGGGGGGGCCAGGTCACCGGGGAGCTGTTTTTT	CASSQGGGQVTGELFF
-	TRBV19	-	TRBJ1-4	TGTGCCAGCAGGCGGGTGCACCAGTCAACTAATGAAAAACTGTTTTTT	CASRRVHQSTNEKLFF
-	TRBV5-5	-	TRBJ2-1	TGTGCCAGCAGCCCCCACCCCAGCTCCTACAATGAGCAGTTCTTC	CASSPHPSSYNEQFF
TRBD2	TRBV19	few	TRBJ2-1	TGTGCCACTCAAGGGGCTAGCGGGAGCACTGAGCAGTTCTTC	CATQGASGSTEQFF
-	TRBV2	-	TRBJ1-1	TGTGCCAGCAGTGACAGCATGAACACTGAAGCTTTCTTT	CASSDSMNTEAFF
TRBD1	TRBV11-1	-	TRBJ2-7	TGTGCCAGCAGCCCGAGATACGGGACAGGGGCCGAGCAGTACTTC	CASSPRYGTGAEQYF
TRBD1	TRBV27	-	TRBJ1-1	TGTGCCAGCAGTGGCCCGGGACAGCTGAACACTGAAGCTTTCTTT	CASSGPGQLNTEAFF
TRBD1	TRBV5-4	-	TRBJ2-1	TGTGCCAGCAGCTCCAGACAGGGGGCTAGCGGTTACAATGAGCAGTTCTTC	CASSSRQGASGYNEQFF
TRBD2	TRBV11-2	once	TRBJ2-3	TGTGCCAGCAGCTTAGTTCCGGGGGGGAGGGGTACGCAGTATTTT	CASSLVPGGRGTQYF
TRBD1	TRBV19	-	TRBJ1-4	TGTGCCAGTAGTGTTAACAGGGGGTCTGAAAAACTGTTTTTT	CASSVNRGSEKLFF
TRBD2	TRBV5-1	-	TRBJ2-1	TGCGCCAGCAGCTTAAGCGGGGGGAGCGGGGATGAGCAGTTCTTC	CASSLSGGSGDEQFF
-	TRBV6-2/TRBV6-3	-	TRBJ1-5	TGTGCCAGCAGTTACGGTGGAGGAGGCCAGCCCCAGCATTTT	CASSYGGGGQPQHF
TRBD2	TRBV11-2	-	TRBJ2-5	TGTGCCAGCAGCTCCCCGAGGGGGGCGGGAGGCCTTCGGAGGACCCAGTACTTC	CASSSPRGAGGLRRTQYF
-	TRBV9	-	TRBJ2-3	TGTGCCAGCAGCGTAGAGGCTGATACGCAGTATTTT	CASSVEADTQYF
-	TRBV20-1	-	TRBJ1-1	TGCAGTGCTAGTGCCCGGGACCCACGAGAAGCTTTCTTT	CSASARDPREAFF
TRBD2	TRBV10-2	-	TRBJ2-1	TGCGCCAGCAGTGGGACTAGCTGGGTCAATGAGCAGTTCTTC	CASSGTSWVNEQFF
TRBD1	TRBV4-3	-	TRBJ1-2	TGCGCCAGCAGTGACCGGGGGACAGGGCAAAGGGGTGGCTACACCTTC	CASSDRGTGQRGGYTF
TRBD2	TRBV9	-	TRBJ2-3	TGTGCCAGCAGCGTACAAGCGGGGGGAGATACGCAGTATTTT	CASSVQAGGDTQYF
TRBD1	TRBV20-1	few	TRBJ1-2	TGCAGTGCTAGTCAGGGGGCGAATGGCTACACCTTC	CSASQGANGYTF
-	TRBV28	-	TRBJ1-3	TGTGCCAGCCGCCCTGGGGGTAGCTCTGGAAACACCATATATTTT	CASRPGGSSGNTIYF
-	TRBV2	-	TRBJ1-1	TGTGCCAGCTCTGAGGGTATGAACACTGAAGCTTTCTTT	CASSEGMNTEAFF
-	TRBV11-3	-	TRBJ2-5	TGTGCCAGCAGCTTAGACAGGGATGAAGAGACCCAGTACTTC	CASSLDRDEETQYF
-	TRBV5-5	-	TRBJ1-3	TGTGCCAGCAGCTTGGCAGCAGGAAACACCATATATTTT	CASSLAAGNTIYF